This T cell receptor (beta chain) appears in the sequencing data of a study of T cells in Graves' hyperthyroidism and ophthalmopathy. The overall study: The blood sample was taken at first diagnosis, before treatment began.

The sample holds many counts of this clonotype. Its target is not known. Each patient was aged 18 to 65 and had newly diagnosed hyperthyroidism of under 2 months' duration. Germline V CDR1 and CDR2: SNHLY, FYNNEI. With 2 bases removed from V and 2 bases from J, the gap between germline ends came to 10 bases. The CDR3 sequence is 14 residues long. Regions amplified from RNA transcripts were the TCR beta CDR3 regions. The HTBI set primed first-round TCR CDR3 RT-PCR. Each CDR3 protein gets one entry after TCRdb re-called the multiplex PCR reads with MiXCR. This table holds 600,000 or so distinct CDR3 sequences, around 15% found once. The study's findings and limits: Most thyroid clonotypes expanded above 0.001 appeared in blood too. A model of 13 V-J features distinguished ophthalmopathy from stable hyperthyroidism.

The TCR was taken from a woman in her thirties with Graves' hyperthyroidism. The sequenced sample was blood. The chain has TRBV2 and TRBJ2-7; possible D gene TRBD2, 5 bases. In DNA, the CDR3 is TGTGCCAGCAGTGAACCCGGGAAGCCCTACGAGCAGTACTTC. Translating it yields CASSEPGKPYEQYF.